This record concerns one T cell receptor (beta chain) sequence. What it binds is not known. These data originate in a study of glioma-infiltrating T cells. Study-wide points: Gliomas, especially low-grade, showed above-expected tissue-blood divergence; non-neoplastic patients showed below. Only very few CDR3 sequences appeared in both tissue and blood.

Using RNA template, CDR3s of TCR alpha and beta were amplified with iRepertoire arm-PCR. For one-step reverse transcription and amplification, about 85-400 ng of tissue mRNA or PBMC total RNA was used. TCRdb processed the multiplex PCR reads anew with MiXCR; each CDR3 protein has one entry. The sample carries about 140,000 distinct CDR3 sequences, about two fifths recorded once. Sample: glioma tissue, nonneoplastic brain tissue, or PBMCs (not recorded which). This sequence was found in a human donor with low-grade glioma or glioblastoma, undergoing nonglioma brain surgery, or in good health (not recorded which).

The CDR3 bases are TGTGCCAGCAGTTCTAATGGAGGACGCTACGAGCAGTACTTC. Protein: CASSSNGGRYEQYF. The V call is TRBV6-5, the J call TRBJ2-7; D might be TRBD2 (5 bases). Trimming took off 4 bases at V and 3 bases at J, with 13 bases between the two ends. CDR3 length: 14 residues. Germline CDR1 and CDR2: MNHEY and SVGAGI.